This T cell receptor (beta chain) was identified in a study of CXCR3-negative and CXCR3-positive naive CD8 T cells. The overall study: Every library held about 1.5 +/- 0.3 million TRB reads, and the total came to around 130 million.

The length of the CDR3 is 13 residues. Germline loops: CDR1 SEHNR, CDR2 FQNEAQ (reference sequence). Worth noting for this clonotype: As yet, its antigen is unknown.

Every individual CD8+ T cell subset underwent sorting in triplicate at around 300,000 cells apiece. All TRB cDNA libraries came from 5' RACE performed with UMI labels. TCRdb processed the 5' RACE reads again and assigns one entry to each CDR3 protein, with no DNA. Listed are around 81,000 distinct CDR3 sequences; roughly 1.4% falls within the top ten. General observations from the study: Most assays used freshly isolated PBMCs, as cryopreservation partially reduced CXCR3.

This clonotype originated in a human donor in good health. Some clones in this sample may be carry-over from other donors' samples. This sequence joins TRBV7-9 and TRBJ2-1; TCRdb proposes TRBD2, but this gene call is untestable without DNA. The sample consisted of naive CXCR3- CD8+ T cells from blood. The subset denotes: CD45RO-CCR7+CD27+CD95- naive CD8+ T cells lacking CXCR3 (TNR3-). The CDR3 sequence: CASSTSGGREQFF.